The entry below gives a single TCR beta chain sequence along with its context. This sample was included in a study of blood T cell repertoires in COVID-19. Study-level information: The origin of the acute and convalescent COVID-19 samples was the United States, Italy and Spain.

The method was immunoSEQ multiplex PCR; TCRdb's version includes in-frame clones alone and lacks a portion of them. The repertoire has around 120,000 clones, around three quarters of them found once; the top ten carry 2% to 2.5%. The material sequenced was peripheral blood. This TCR was sampled from a woman aged 70 to 79 with acute or convalescent COVID-19.

The CDR3 loop is CASSLSPLRREGRELFF. The CDR3 DNA is TGTGCCAGCAGCTTAAGTCCCCTCCGGCGGGAGGGCCGGGAGCTGTTTTTT. This chain joins TRBV7-2 and TRBJ2-2; 9 nucleotides align to TRBD2. Trimming cost V 2 bases and J 9 bases; bases outside gene matches: 13. The length of the CDR3 is 17 residues. In germline, CDR1 is SGHTA, CDR2 FQGNSA.